A selection of T cell receptor beta chains follows, all from one sample in a study of control samples from healthy donors and cancer patients. The data were produced by immunoSEQ multiplex PCR, yet TCRdb's version contains in-frame clones alone and is incomplete. The sample includes 120,000 or so clones, over 75% of them seen just once. The specimen was blood. The receptors come from a man aged 18 to 29 in good health. The CDR3 runs from the conserved cysteine through the conserved F or W. The D gene is left open where the match is weak. Clone size is given for some rows only: seen once, a few or many times, or a class if the clone is expanded.

j_gene: TRBJ2-2; d_gene: NA; abundance: NA; v_gene: TRBV4-3; CDR3aa: CASSQEVSVKGGELFF; CDR3nt: TGCGCCAGCAGCCAAGAAGTTAGCGTGAAAGGCGGGGAGCTGTTTTTT
j_gene: TRBJ2-1; d_gene: NA; abundance: NA; v_gene: TRBV7-6; CDR3aa: CASSLNRDEYNEQFF; CDR3nt: TGTGCCAGCAGCTTAAACCGGGACGAATACAATGAGCAGTTCTTC
j_gene: TRBJ1-6; d_gene: TRBD1; abundance: NA; v_gene: TRBV2; CDR3aa: CASREQGKNSPLHF; CDR3nt: TGTGCCAGCAGAGAACAGGGGAAAAATTCACCCCTCCACTTT
j_gene: TRBJ2-2; d_gene: NA; abundance: once; v_gene: TRBV11-1; CDR3aa: CASRRDQWGGELFF; CDR3nt: TGTGCCAGCAGGAGGGACCAATGGGGCGGGGAGCTGTTTTTT
j_gene: TRBJ2-1; d_gene: NA; abundance: NA; v_gene: TRBV2; CDR3aa: CASSDGEIESYNEQFF; CDR3nt: TGTGCCAGCAGTGATGGGGAAATTGAATCGTACAATGAGCAGTTCTTC
j_gene: TRBJ2-2; d_gene: TRBD2; abundance: once; v_gene: TRBV5-1; CDR3aa: CASQGTSGRANTGELFF; CDR3nt: TGCGCCAGCCAAGGGACTAGCGGGAGGGCCAACACCGGGGAGCTGTTTTTT
j_gene: TRBJ2-4; d_gene: TRBD2; abundance: NA; v_gene: TRBV5-5; CDR3aa: CASSPGGGAGRTIQYF; CDR3nt: TGTGCCAGCAGCCCGGGGGGTGGGGCGGGGCGCACCATTCAGTACTTC
j_gene: TRBJ1-1; d_gene: TRBD1; abundance: NA; v_gene: TRBV5-6; CDR3aa: CASSPPTGMNTEAFF; CDR3nt: TGTGCCAGCAGCCCACCGACAGGGATGAACACTGAAGCTTTCTTT
j_gene: TRBJ2-1; d_gene: TRBD2; abundance: NA; v_gene: TRBV7-2; CDR3aa: CASSSGSPNNEQFF; CDR3nt: TGTGCCAGCTCTAGCGGGAGCCCAAACAATGAGCAGTTCTTC
j_gene: TRBJ2-7; d_gene: TRBD1; abundance: NA; v_gene: TRBV5-6; CDR3aa: CASSPDRGNFEQYF; CDR3nt: TGTGCCAGCAGCCCGGACAGGGGAAATTTCGAGCAGTACTTC
j_gene: TRBJ1-4; d_gene: NA; abundance: many; v_gene: TRBV5-1; CDR3aa: CASSLRTAHNEKLFF; CDR3nt: TGCGCCAGCAGCTTGAGAACAGCCCATAATGAAAAACTGTTTTTT
j_gene: TRBJ1-1; d_gene: TRBD1; abundance: NA; v_gene: TRBV7-2; CDR3aa: CASSLVGQGARRNTEAFF; CDR3nt: TGTGCCAGCAGCTTAGTAGGACAGGGGGCTCGTAGGAACACTGAAGCTTTCTTT
j_gene: TRBJ2-2; d_gene: NA; abundance: NA; v_gene: TRBV18; CDR3aa: CASATGNTGELFF; CDR3nt: TGTGCCAGCGCGACAGGGAACACCGGGGAGCTGTTTTTT
j_gene: TRBJ1-2; d_gene: NA; abundance: NA; v_gene: TRBV27; CDR3aa: CASSLYAETVGREGYTF; CDR3nt: TGTGCCAGCAGTTTATACGCGGAGACAGTAGGTCGGGAAGGCTACACCTTC
j_gene: TRBJ2-3; d_gene: NA; abundance: NA; v_gene: TRBV5-1; CDR3aa: CASSLEAALTSDTQYF; CDR3nt: TGCGCCAGCAGCTTGGAGGCTGCACTTACCTCAGATACGCAGTATTTT
j_gene: TRBJ1-6; d_gene: NA; abundance: NA; v_gene: TRBV27; CDR3aa: CASTHTGFESPLHF; CDR3nt: TGTGCCAGCACCCACACGGGCTTCGAATCACCCCTCCACTTT
j_gene: TRBJ2-3; d_gene: TRBD2; abundance: NA; v_gene: TRBV7-2; CDR3aa: CASSSYSGSTDTQYF; CDR3nt: TGTGCCAGCAGCTCATATAGCGGGAGCACAGATACGCAGTATTTT
j_gene: TRBJ2-1; d_gene: TRBD1; abundance: NA; v_gene: TRBV19; CDR3aa: CASSTSDRALFF; CDR3nt: TGTGCCAGTAGTACCTCTGACAGGGCCCTGTTCTTC
j_gene: TRBJ1-1; d_gene: NA; abundance: NA; v_gene: TRBV7-9; CDR3aa: CASSRLAVEAFF; CDR3nt: TGTGCCAGCAGCCGGCTCGCGGTTGAAGCTTTCTTT
j_gene: TRBJ1-5; d_gene: TRBD1; abundance: few; v_gene: TRBV11-2; CDR3aa: CASSGTGGNQPQHF; CDR3nt: TGTGCCAGCAGCGGTACAGGGGGCAATCAGCCCCAGCATTTT
j_gene: TRBJ1-6; d_gene: NA; abundance: NA; v_gene: TRBV10-1; CDR3aa: CASSATRESSPLHF; CDR3nt: TGCGCCAGCAGTGCTACCAGGGAGTCCTCACCCCTCCACTTT
j_gene: TRBJ2-1; d_gene: NA; abundance: NA; v_gene: TRBV6-2/TRBV6-3; CDR3aa: CASSYQGITKNEQFF; CDR3nt: TGTGCCAGCAGTTACCAGGGGATAACGAAGAATGAGCAGTTCTTC
j_gene: TRBJ1-1; d_gene: TRBD1; abundance: NA; v_gene: TRBV6-5; CDR3aa: CASTSGTGATEAFF; CDR3nt: TGTGCCAGCACTTCCGGGACAGGGGCGACTGAAGCTTTCTTT
j_gene: TRBJ1-4; d_gene: TRBD1; abundance: NA; v_gene: TRBV11-2; CDR3aa: CASSLAVGQGHEKLFF; CDR3nt: TGTGCCAGCAGCTTAGCAGTGGGACAGGGGCATGAAAAACTGTTTTTT
j_gene: TRBJ2-3; d_gene: NA; abundance: once; v_gene: TRBV14; CDR3aa: CASSQRWRGDTQYF; CDR3nt: TGTGCCAGCAGCCAACGTTGGAGGGGGGATACGCAGTATTTT
j_gene: TRBJ2-7; d_gene: NA; abundance: NA; v_gene: TRBV18; CDR3aa: CASSPPGRGYEQYF; CDR3nt: TGTGCCAGCTCACCACCGGGCAGGGGTTACGAGCAGTACTTC
j_gene: TRBJ2-3; d_gene: TRBD2; abundance: NA; v_gene: TRBV11-2; CDR3aa: CASSLSGRAADTQYF; CDR3nt: TGTGCCAGCAGCTTGTCCGGGAGGGCCGCAGATACGCAGTATTTT
j_gene: TRBJ2-7; d_gene: TRBD1; abundance: NA; v_gene: TRBV4-2; CDR3aa: CASSQGGTGGIEQYF; CDR3nt: TGTGCCAGCAGCCAAGGGGGGACAGGGGGAATCGAGCAGTACTTC
j_gene: TRBJ1-6; d_gene: TRBD1; abundance: NA; v_gene: TRBV19; CDR3aa: CASSINPTGADNSPLHF; CDR3nt: TGTGCCAGTAGTATAAATCCGACAGGGGCCGATAATTCACCCCTCCACTTT
j_gene: TRBJ1-1; d_gene: NA; abundance: NA; v_gene: TRBV27; CDR3aa: CASTPGRGRGFAEAFF; CDR3nt: TGTGCCAGCACCCCAGGCCGGGGCAGGGGATTCGCTGAAGCTTTCTTT
j_gene: TRBJ1-5; d_gene: NA; abundance: NA; v_gene: TRBV30; CDR3aa: CAWSLKTGGNQPQHF; CDR3nt: TGTGCCTGGAGTCTAAAGACAGGAGGGAATCAGCCCCAGCATTTT
j_gene: TRBJ2-7; d_gene: NA; abundance: NA; v_gene: TRBV9; CDR3aa: CASSASSYEQYF; CDR3nt: TGTGCCAGCAGCGCCTCGAGCTACGAGCAGTACTTC
j_gene: TRBJ1-4; d_gene: NA; abundance: NA; v_gene: TRBV19; CDR3aa: CASKGSNEKLFF; CDR3nt: TGTGCCAGTAAGGGGTCTAATGAAAAACTGTTTTTT
j_gene: TRBJ2-7; d_gene: NA; abundance: NA; v_gene: TRBV27; CDR3aa: CASRGTLDPIEQYF; CDR3nt: TGTGCCAGCAGGGGGACGCTCGACCCGATTGAGCAGTACTTC
j_gene: TRBJ1-2; d_gene: NA; abundance: NA; v_gene: TRBV7-9; CDR3aa: CASMSDKVIYGYTF; CDR3nt: TGTGCCAGCATGTCGGACAAGGTGATCTATGGCTACACCTTC
j_gene: TRBJ2-2; d_gene: NA; abundance: few; v_gene: TRBV11-2; CDR3aa: CASSLNSGRSGELFF; CDR3nt: TGTGCCAGCAGCCTAAATTCCGGGAGATCCGGGGAGCTGTTTTTT
j_gene: TRBJ2-7; d_gene: NA; abundance: NA; v_gene: TRBV11-2; CDR3aa: CASSLAQATYEQYF; CDR3nt: TGTGCCAGCAGCTTAGCTCAAGCCACCTACGAGCAGTACTTC
j_gene: TRBJ1-3; d_gene: NA; abundance: NA; v_gene: TRBV12-3/TRBV12-4; CDR3aa: CASHTGWNTIYF; CDR3nt: TGTGCCAGCCACACAGGGTGGAACACCATATATTTT
j_gene: TRBJ2-1; d_gene: TRBD1; abundance: NA; v_gene: TRBV7-2; CDR3aa: CASSLEDRAYNEQFF; CDR3nt: TGTGCCAGCAGCTTAGAGGACAGGGCCTACAATGAGCAGTTCTTC
j_gene: TRBJ1-5; d_gene: TRBD1; abundance: few; v_gene: TRBV6-2/TRBV6-3; CDR3aa: CASSPNRGNQPQHF; CDR3nt: TGTGCCAGCAGTCCAAACAGGGGAAATCAGCCCCAGCATTTT
j_gene: TRBJ2-7; d_gene: NA; abundance: NA; v_gene: TRBV18; CDR3aa: CASSSGTLDYEQYF; CDR3nt: TGTGCCAGCTCAAGCGGAACCCTCGACTACGAGCAGTACTTC
j_gene: TRBJ2-1; d_gene: TRBD2; abundance: NA; v_gene: TRBV6-4; CDR3aa: CASSDSSSGPYNEQFF; CDR3nt: TGTGCCAGCAGTGACTCAAGTAGCGGGCCGTACAATGAGCAGTTCTTC
j_gene: TRBJ2-3; d_gene: TRBD2; abundance: NA; v_gene: TRBV6-4; CDR3aa: CASSRTSRTDTQYF; CDR3nt: TGTGCCAGCAGCAGGACTAGCAGGACAGATACGCAGTATTTT
j_gene: TRBJ1-2; d_gene: NA; abundance: NA; v_gene: TRBV28; CDR3aa: CASSQPSGRGLYGYTF; CDR3nt: TGTGCCAGCAGCCAACCTTCAGGCAGGGGCCTCTATGGCTACACCTTC
j_gene: TRBJ2-5; d_gene: NA; abundance: NA; v_gene: TRBV5-1; CDR3aa: CASSLGRVQETQYF; CDR3nt: TGCGCCAGCAGCTTGGGCAGGGTCCAAGAGACCCAGTACTTC
j_gene: TRBJ1-2; d_gene: NA; abundance: NA; v_gene: TRBV27; CDR3aa: CASSSRRGDGYTF; CDR3nt: TGTGCCAGCAGCTCTCGACGGGGCGATGGCTACACCTTC
j_gene: TRBJ2-2; d_gene: TRBD2; abundance: NA; v_gene: TRBV11-3; CDR3aa: CASSLGLGLAGTTGELFF; CDR3nt: TGTGCCAGCAGCTTAGGCTTGGGACTAGCGGGGACCACCGGGGAGCTGTTTTTT
j_gene: TRBJ1-1; d_gene: NA; abundance: NA; v_gene: TRBV5-1; CDR3aa: CASSLGWGDKNTEAFF; CDR3nt: TGCGCCAGCAGCTTGGGGTGGGGGGACAAGAACACTGAAGCTTTCTTT
j_gene: TRBJ1-6; d_gene: TRBD1; abundance: NA; v_gene: TRBV24-1; CDR3aa: CATSETGVGSYNSPLHF; CDR3nt: TGTGCCACCAGTGAGACAGGGGTGGGTTCCTATAATTCACCCCTCCACTTT
j_gene: TRBJ2-3; d_gene: NA; abundance: NA; v_gene: TRBV7-2; CDR3aa: CASSLVWESTDTQYF; CDR3nt: TGTGCCAGCAGCTTAGTCTGGGAAAGCACAGATACGCAGTATTTT
j_gene: TRBJ2-7; d_gene: NA; abundance: NA; v_gene: TRBV14; CDR3aa: CASSQEGGRLYEQYF; CDR3nt: TGTGCCAGCAGCCAAGAGGGGGGGCGACTGTACGAGCAGTACTTC
j_gene: TRBJ1-4; d_gene: TRBD1; abundance: NA; v_gene: TRBV29-1; CDR3aa: CSALPPGQGSEKLFF; CDR3nt: TGCAGCGCCCTCCCTCCGGGACAGGGAAGCGAAAAACTGTTTTTT
j_gene: TRBJ2-1; d_gene: NA; abundance: NA; v_gene: TRBV19; CDR3aa: CASSGTSSYNEQFF; CDR3nt: TGTGCCAGTAGTGGCACGAGCTCCTACAATGAGCAGTTCTTC
j_gene: TRBJ2-3; d_gene: TRBD2; abundance: once; v_gene: TRBV2; CDR3aa: CASSGPSGATDTQYF; CDR3nt: TGTGCCAGCAGTGGTCCGAGCGGGGCTACAGATACGCAGTATTTT
j_gene: TRBJ1-2; d_gene: NA; abundance: NA; v_gene: TRBV28; CDR3aa: CASTGGADYGYTF; CDR3nt: TGTGCCAGCACGGGGGGGGCCGACTATGGCTACACCTTC
j_gene: TRBJ1-5; d_gene: TRBD1; abundance: NA; v_gene: TRBV16; CDR3aa: CASSRGQGVHQPQHF; CDR3nt: TGTGCCAGCAGCCGGGGACAGGGGGTTCATCAGCCCCAGCATTTT
j_gene: TRBJ2-2; d_gene: NA; abundance: NA; v_gene: TRBV9; CDR3aa: CASSRVSGANTGELFF; CDR3nt: TGTGCCAGCAGCCGAGTTTCAGGGGCGAACACCGGGGAGCTGTTTTTT
j_gene: TRBJ2-6; d_gene: NA; abundance: NA; v_gene: TRBV10-3; CDR3aa: CAIKGQGLFSGANVLTF; CDR3nt: TGTGCCATCAAGGGGCAGGGATTGTTCTCTGGGGCCAACGTCCTGACTTTC
j_gene: TRBJ1-2; d_gene: NA; abundance: NA; v_gene: TRBV7-8; CDR3aa: CASSHPWAGESYGYTF; CDR3nt: TGTGCCAGCAGCCACCCCTGGGCAGGAGAGTCTTATGGCTACACCTTC
j_gene: TRBJ1-2; d_gene: NA; abundance: NA; v_gene: TRBV19; CDR3aa: CASSRTDYGYTF; CDR3nt: TGTGCCAGTAGTAGGACCGACTATGGCTACACCTTC